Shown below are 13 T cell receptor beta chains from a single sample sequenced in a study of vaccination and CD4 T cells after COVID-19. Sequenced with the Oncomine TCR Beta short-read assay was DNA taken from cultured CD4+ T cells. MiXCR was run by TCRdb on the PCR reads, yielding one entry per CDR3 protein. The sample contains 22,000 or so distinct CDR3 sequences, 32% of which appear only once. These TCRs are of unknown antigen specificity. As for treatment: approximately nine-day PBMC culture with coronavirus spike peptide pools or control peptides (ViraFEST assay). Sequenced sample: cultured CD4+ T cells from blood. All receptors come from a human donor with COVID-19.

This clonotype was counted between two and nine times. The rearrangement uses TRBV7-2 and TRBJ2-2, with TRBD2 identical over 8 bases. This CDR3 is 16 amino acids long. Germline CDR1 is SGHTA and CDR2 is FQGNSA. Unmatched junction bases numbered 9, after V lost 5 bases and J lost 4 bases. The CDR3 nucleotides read TGTGCCAGCAGCAGTAGCGGGGCCTCGGGCACCGGGGAGCTGTTTTTT. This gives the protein CASSSSGASGTGELFF.

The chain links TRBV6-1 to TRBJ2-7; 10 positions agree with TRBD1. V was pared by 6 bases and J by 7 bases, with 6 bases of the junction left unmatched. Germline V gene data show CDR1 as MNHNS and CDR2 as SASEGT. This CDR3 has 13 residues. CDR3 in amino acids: CASRAGTGVEQYF. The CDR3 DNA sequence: TGTGCCAGCAGGGCGGGGACAGGGGTTGAGCAGTACTTC.

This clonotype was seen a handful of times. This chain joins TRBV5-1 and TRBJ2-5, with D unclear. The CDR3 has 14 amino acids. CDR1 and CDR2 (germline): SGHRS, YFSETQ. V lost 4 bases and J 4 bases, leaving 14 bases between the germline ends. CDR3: CASSPVDPAETQYF. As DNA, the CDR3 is TGCGCCAGCAGCCCTGTAGACCCGGCAGAGACCCAGTACTTC.

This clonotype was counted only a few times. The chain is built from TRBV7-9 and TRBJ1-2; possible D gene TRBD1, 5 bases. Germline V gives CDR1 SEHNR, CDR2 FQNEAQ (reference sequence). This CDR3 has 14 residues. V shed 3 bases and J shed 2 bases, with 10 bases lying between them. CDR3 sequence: CASSFLDRNYGYTF. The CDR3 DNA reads TGTGCCAGCAGCTTCCTCGACAGAAACTATGGCTACACCTTC.

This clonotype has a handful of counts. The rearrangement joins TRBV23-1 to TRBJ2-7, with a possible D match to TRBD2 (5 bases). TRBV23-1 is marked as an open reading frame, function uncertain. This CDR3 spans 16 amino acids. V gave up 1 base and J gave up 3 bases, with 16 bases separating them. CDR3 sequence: CASSQLTAKRNYEQYF. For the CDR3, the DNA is TGCGCCAGCAGTCAATTGACCGCGAAGCGGAACTACGAGCAGTACTTC.

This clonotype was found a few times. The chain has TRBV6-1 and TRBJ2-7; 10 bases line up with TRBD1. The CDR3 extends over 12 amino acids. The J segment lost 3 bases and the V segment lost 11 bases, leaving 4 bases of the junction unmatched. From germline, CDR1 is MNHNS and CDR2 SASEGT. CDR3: CAVGQGHYEQYF. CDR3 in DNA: TGTGCCGTGGGACAGGGGCACTACGAGCAGTACTTC.

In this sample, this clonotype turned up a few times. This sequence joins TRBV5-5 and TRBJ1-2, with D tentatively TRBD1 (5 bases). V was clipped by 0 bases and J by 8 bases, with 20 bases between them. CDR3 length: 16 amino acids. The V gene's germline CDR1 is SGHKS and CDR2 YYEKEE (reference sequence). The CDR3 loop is CASSLDSGATIKGYTF. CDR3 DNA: TGTGCCAGCAGCTTGGATTCCGGGGCCACCATAAAGGGCTACACCTTC.

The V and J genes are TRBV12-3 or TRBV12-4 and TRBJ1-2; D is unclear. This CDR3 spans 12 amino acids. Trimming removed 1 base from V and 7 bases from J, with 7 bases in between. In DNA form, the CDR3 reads TGTGCCAGCAGTTTAGGGGCAAGTGGCTACACCTTC. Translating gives CASSLGASGYTF.

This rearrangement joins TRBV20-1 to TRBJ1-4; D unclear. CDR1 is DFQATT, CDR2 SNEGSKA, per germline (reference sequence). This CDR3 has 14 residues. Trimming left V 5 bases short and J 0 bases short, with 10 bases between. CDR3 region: CSAALDATNEKLFF. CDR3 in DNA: TGCAGTGCTGCCTTAGATGCAACTAATGAAAAACTGTTTTTT.

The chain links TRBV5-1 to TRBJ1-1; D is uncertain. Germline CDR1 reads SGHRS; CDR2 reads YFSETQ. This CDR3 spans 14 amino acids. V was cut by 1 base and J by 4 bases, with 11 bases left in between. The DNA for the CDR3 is TGCGCCAGCAGCTTGTTTTCGACGTCCACTGAAGCTTTCTTT. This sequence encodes CASSLFSTSTEAFF.

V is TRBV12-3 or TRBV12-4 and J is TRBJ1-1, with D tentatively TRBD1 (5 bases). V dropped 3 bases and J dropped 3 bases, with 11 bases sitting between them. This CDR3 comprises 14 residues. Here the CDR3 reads CASSFGGGDTEAFF. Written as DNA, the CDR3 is TGTGCCAGCAGTTTTGGGGGAGGAGACACTGAAGCTTTCTTT.

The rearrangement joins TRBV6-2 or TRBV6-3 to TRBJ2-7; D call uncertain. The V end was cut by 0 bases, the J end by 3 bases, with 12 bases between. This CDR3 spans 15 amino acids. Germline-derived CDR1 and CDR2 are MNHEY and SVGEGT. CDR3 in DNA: TGTGCCAGCAGTTACTCTCGGATCACCAACTACGAGCAGTACTTC. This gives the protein CASSYSRITNYEQYF.

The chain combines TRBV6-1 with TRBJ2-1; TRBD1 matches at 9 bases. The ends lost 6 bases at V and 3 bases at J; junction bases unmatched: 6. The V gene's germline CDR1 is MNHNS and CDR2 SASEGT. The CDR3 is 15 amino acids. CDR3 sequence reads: CASRPDRGIYNEQFF. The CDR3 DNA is TGTGCCAGCAGGCCAGACAGGGGGATCTACAATGAGCAGTTCTTC.